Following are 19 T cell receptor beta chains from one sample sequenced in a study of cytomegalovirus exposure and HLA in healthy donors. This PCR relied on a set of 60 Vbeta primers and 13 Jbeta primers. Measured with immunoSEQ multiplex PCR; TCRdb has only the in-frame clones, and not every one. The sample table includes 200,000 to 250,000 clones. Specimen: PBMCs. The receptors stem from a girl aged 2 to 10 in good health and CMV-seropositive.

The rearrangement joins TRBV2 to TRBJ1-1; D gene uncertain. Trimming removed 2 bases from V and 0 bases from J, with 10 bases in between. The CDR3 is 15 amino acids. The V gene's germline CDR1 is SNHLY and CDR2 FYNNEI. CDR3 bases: TGTGCCAGCAGTGAATCTGGGCCTATGAACACTGAAGCTTTCTTT. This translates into CASSESGPMNTEAFF.

The CDR3 DNA reads as TGCGCCAGCAGCTTGGGGGCAGGACTTTACGAGCAGTACTTC. Translated, it gives CASSLGAGLYEQYF. The chain has TRBV5-1 and TRBJ2-7; D is perhaps TRBD2 (5 bases). Deletions cut 0 bases from V and 4 bases from J, with 11 bases between. CDR1 and CDR2 (germline): SGHRS, YFSETQ. CDR3 size: 14 residues.

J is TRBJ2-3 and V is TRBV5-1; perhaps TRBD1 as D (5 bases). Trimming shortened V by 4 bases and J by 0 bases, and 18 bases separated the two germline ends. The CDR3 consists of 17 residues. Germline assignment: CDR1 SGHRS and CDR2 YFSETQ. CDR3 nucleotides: TGCGCCAGCAGCCTGGCGATTTTGACAGCTAGCACAGATACGCAGTATTTT. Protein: CASSLAILTASTDTQYF.

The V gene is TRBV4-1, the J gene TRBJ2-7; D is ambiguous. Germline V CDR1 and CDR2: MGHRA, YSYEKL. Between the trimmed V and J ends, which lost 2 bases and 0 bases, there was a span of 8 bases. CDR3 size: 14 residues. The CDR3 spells CASSQTQTSYEQYF. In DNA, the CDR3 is TGCGCCAGCAGCCAAACACAAACCTCCTACGAGCAGTACTTC.

CDR3 DNA: TGCAGCGTTGAACCCGGGTGGGCAGGGGATGGCTACACCTTC. It encodes CSVEPGWAGDGYTF. The rearrangement uses TRBV29-1 and TRBJ1-2, with D possibly TRBD1 on 6 matching bases. Trimming shortened V by 2 bases and J by 6 bases, and 16 bases separated the two germline ends. Germline values: CDR1 SQVTM, CDR2 ANQGSEA. The CDR3 runs 14 residues.

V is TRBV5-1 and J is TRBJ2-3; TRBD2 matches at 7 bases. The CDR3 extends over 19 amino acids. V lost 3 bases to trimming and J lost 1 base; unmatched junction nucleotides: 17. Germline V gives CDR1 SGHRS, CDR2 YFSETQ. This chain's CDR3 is CASSSGLAARSGGTDTQYF. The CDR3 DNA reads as TGCGCCAGCAGCTCAGGTCTAGCGGCCCGAAGTGGGGGCACAGATACGCAGTATTTT.

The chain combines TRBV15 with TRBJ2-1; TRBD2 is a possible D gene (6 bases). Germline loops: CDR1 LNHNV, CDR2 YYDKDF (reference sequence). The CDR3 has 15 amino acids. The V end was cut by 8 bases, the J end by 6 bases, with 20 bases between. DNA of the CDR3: TGTGCCACCGCTCCTACTCAGGGACTCCCCAATGAGCAGTTCTTC. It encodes CATAPTQGLPNEQFF. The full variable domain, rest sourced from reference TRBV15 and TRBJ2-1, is DAMVIQNPRYQVTQFGKPVTLSCSQTLNHNVMYWYQQKSSQAPKLLFHYYDKDFNNEADTPDNFQSRRPNTSFCFLDIRSPGLGDTAMYLCATAPTQGLPNEQFFGPGTRLTVL.

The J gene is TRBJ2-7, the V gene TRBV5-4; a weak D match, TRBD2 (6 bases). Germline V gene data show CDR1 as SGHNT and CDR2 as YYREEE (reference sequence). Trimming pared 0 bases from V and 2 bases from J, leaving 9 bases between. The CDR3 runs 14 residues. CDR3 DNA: TGTGCCAGCAGCTTGGGGACTAACCCCTACGAGCAGTACTTC. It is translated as CASSLGTNPYEQYF.

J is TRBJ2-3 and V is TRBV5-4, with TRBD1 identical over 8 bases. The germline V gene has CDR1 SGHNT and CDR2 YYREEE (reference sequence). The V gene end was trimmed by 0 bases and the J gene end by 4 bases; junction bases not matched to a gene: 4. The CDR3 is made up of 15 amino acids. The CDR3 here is CASSLGAGGADTQYF. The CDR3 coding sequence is TGTGCCAGCAGCTTGGGAGCAGGGGGCGCAGATACGCAGTATTTT.

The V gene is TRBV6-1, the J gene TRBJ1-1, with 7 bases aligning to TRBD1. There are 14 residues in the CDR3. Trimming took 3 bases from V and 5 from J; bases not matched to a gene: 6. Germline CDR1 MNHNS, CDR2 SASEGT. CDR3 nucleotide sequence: TGTGCCAGCAGTGAGAGACAGGGATGGACTGAAGCTTTCTTT. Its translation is CASSERQGWTEAFF.

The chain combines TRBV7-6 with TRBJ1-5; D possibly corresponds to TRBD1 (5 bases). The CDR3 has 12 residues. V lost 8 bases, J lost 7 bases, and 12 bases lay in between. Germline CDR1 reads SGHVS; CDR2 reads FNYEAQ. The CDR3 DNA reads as TGTGCCAGCGGGGGGGGAGGACAGCCCCAGCATTTT. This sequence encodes CASGGGGQPQHF.

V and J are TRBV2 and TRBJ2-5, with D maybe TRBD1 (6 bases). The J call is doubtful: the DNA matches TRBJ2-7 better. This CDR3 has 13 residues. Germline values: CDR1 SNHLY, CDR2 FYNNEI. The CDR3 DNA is TGTGCCAGCCGGGTGGCAGGGGCCTACGAGCAGTACTTC. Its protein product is CASRVAGAYEQYF.

The CDR3 region is CASSGGLAAYEQYF. The DNA for the CDR3 is TGTGCCAGCAGCGGTGGACTAGCGGCGTACGAGCAGTACTTC. The chain employs TRBV7-9 and TRBJ2-7, with 10 bases lining up with TRBD2. Trimming at V came to 5 bases and at J to 4 bases, leaving 5 bases not matched to a gene. This CDR3 has 14 amino acids. Per germline, CDR1 SEHNR and CDR2 FQNEAQ (reference sequence).

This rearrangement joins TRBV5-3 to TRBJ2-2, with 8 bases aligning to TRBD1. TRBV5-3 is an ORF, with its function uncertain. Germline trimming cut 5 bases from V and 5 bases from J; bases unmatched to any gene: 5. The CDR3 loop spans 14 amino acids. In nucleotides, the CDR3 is TGTGCCAGAAGTCAAGACAGGGGTACCGGGGAGCTGTTTTTT. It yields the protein CARSQDRGTGELFF.

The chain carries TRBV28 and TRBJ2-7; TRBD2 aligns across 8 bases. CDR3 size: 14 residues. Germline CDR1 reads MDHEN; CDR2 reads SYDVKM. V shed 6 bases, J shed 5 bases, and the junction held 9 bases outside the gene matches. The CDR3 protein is CASSWGLEPHEQYF. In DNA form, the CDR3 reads TGTGCCAGCAGCTGGGGACTAGAGCCCCACGAGCAGTACTTC.

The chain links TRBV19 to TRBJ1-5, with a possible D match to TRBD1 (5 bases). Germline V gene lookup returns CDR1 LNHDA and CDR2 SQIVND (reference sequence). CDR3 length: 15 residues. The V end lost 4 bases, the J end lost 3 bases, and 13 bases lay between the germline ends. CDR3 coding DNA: TGTGCCAGTAGTAGGGGCAGGGTGGCCAATCAGCCCCAGCATTTT. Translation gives CASSRGRVANQPQHF.

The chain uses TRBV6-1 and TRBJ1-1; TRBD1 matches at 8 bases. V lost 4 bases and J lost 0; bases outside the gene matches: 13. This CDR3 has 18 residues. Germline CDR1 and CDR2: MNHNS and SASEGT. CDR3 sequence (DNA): TGTGCCAGCAGTGCTGATACCGGGACAGGATGGATGAACACTGAAGCTTTCTTT. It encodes CASSADTGTGWMNTEAFF.

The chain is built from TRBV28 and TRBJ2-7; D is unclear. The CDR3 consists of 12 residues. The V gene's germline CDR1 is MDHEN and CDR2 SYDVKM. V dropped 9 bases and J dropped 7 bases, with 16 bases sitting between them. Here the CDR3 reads CASCTTFGEQYF. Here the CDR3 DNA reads TGTGCCAGTTGTACTACCTTTGGAGAGCAGTACTTC.

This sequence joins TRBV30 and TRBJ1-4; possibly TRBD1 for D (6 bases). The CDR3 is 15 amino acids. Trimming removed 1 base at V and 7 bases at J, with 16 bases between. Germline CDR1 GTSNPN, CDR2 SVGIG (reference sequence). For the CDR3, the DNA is TGTGCCTGGAGTGAACCCTACAGGGTGGGTGAAAAACTGTTTTTT. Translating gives CAWSEPYRVGEKLFF.